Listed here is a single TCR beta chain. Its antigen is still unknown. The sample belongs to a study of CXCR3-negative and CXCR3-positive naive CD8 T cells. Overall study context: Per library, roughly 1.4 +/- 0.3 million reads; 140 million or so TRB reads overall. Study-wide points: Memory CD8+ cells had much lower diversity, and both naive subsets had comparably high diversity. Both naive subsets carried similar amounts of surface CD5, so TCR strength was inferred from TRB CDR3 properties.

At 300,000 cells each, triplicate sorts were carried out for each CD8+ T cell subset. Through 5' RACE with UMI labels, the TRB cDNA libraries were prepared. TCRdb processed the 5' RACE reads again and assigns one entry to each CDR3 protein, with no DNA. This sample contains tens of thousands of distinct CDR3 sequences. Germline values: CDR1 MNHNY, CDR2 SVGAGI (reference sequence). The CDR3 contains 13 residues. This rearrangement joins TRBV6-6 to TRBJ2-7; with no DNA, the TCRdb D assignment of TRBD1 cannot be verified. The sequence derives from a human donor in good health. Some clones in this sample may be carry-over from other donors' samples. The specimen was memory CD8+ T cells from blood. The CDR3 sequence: CASLPALGYEQYF.